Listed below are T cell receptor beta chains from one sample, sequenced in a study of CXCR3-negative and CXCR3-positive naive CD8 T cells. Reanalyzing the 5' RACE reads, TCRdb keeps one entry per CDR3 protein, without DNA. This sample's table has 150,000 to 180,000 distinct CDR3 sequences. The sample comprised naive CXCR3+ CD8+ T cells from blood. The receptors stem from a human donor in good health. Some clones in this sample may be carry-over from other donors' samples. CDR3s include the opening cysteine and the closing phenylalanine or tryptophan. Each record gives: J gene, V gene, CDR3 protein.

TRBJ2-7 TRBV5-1 CASSGGVGTSYEQYF
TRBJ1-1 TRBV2 CASLEQVEAFF
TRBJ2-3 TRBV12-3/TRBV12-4 CASSFPMWQTDTDTQYF
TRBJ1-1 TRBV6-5 CASSYSGVNTEAFF
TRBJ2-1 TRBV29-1 CSVTKSEGWAYNEQFF
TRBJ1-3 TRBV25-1 CASSEEVEGNTIYF
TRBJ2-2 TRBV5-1 CASSLFGREYTGELFF
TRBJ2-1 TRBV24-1 CATSDYGFYNEQFF
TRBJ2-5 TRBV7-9 CASSSGLEETQYF
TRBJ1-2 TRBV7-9 CASSSTRTDNYGYTF
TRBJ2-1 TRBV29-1 CSVDWASSYNEQFF
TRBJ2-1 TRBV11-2 CASSSGLAGGKFYNEQFF
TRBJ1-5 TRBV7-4 CASSFLGGRDRRHQPQHF
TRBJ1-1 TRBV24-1 CATSPSGQGEAFF